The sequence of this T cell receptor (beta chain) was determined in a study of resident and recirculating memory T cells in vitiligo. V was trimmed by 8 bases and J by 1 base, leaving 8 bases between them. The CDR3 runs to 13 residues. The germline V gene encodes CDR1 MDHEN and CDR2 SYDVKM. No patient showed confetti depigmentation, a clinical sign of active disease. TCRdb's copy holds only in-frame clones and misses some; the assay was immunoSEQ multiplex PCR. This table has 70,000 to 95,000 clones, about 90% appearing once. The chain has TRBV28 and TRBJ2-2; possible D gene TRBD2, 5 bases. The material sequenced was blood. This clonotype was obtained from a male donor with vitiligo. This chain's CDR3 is CASAAGNTGELFF. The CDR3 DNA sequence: TGTGCCAGCGCTGCGGGGAACACCGGGGAGCTGTTTTTT.